The 28 T cell receptor beta chains presented below share a single source sample, sequenced in a study of T-cell reconstitution after alpha-beta-depleted transplantation in children. The TCRbeta library was prepared with unique molecular identifiers. TCRdb ran MiXCR on the PCR reads and lists one entry per CDR3 protein. The table includes 600,000 to 800,000 distinct CDR3 sequences, over 10% detected once. Sequences were derived from PBMCs, sampled before TCRalphabeta/CD19-depleted stem cell transplant. The receptor set was obtained from a girl aged 2-15 years with congenital amegakaryocytic thrombocytopenia, due to receive a stem cell transplant.

This clonotype was recorded many times. The V call is TRBV29-1, the J call TRBJ2-5; no clear D. The germline V and J ends were trimmed by 2 bases and 1 base, with 11 bases remaining between them. The CDR3 loop spans 14 amino acids. Germline V gives CDR1 SQVTM, CDR2 ANQGSEA. CDR3 loop: CSVEYVRPQETQYF. In nucleotides, the CDR3 is TGCAGCGTTGAATACGTGAGACCCCAAGAGACCCAGTACTTC.

This clonotype appeared many times. The J gene is TRBJ1-2, the V gene TRBV5-6, with D possibly being TRBD1 (6 bases). This CDR3 contains 17 residues. Trimming cost V 0 bases and J 5 bases, with 20 bases left between them. Germline CDR1 and CDR2: SGHDT and YYEEEE. DNA of the CDR3: TGTGCCAGCAGCTTGGAACGCAAGGGGGTCGGAGAGTATGGCTACACCTTC. Encoded protein: CASSLERKGVGEYGYTF.

The V call is TRBV2, the J call TRBJ2-7; 7 bases match TRBD2. CDR1 is SNHLY and CDR2 is FYNNEI in the germline V gene. V trimming: 8 bases; J trimming: 2 bases; junction bases outside the gene matches: 3. The length of the CDR3 is 12 residues. The CDR3 loop is CASLAATYEQYF. As DNA, the CDR3 is TGTGCCAGCCTAGCGGCCACCTACGAGCAGTACTTC.

This clonotype has only a few counts. V usage is TRBV5-1 and J usage is TRBJ2-1; 10 bases are a match to TRBD2. From germline, CDR1 is SGHRS and CDR2 YFSETQ. This CDR3 has 17 residues. The trim removed 5 bases at V and 1 base at J, leaving 9 bases unmatched. In nucleotides, the CDR3 is TGCGCCAGCAGTTATCTAGCGGGAGAAAGATCCTACAATGAGCAGTTCTTC. Its protein is CASSYLAGERSYNEQFF.

In this sample, this clonotype turned up many times. The chain uses TRBV20-1 and TRBJ2-7; D not resolved. This CDR3 contains 13 residues. The V gene lost 3 bases and the J gene lost 2 bases, with 11 bases spanning the gap. CDR1 is DFQATT and CDR2 is SNEGSKA in the germline V gene (reference sequence). The CDR3 coding sequence is TGCAGTGCTAGCCGCGGTATCCCCTACGAGCAGTACTTC. It codes for CSASRGIPYEQYF.

This clonotype was picked up a small number of times. This sequence joins TRBV27 and TRBJ2-7; D unclear. V lost 3 bases, J lost 2 bases, and 8 bases lay in between. This CDR3 has 13 amino acids. Germline V gene data show CDR1 as MNHEY and CDR2 as SMNVEV (reference sequence). The chain's CDR3 is CASSLVLTYEQYF. CDR3 bases: TGTGCCAGCAGTTTGGTCCTGACCTACGAGCAGTACTTC.

The gene calls are TRBV20-1 and TRBJ1-2; D gene unclear. The CDR3 consists of 15 residues. Looked up from germline, CDR1 is DFQATT and CDR2 is SNEGSKA (reference sequence). Trimming took 0 bases from V and 3 from J, leaving 14 bases between them. The CDR3 DNA reads TGCAGTGCTAGAGATCTCGGGGTGGGAGACTATGGCTACACCTTC. This gives the protein CSARDLGVGDYGYTF.

This rearrangement joins TRBV27 to TRBJ2-7; no firm D call. V shed 8 bases and J shed 7 bases, with 15 bases lying between them. The CDR3 has 12 residues. CDR1 is MNHEY and CDR2 is SMNVEV in the germline V gene (reference sequence). The CDR3: CASGAVGYEQYF. For the CDR3, the DNA is TGTGCCAGCGGAGCAGTTGGGTATGAGCAGTACTTC.

The table lists this clonotype with a few counts. The rearrangement uses TRBV15 and TRBJ2-7, with D perhaps matching TRBD1 or TRBD2 (5 bases each). V lost 8 bases to trimming and J lost 2 bases, with 16 bases between them. Germline-derived CDR1 and CDR2 are LNHNV and YYDKDF (reference sequence). The CDR3 has 14 amino acids. CDR3 in DNA: TGTGCCACCTCCTTTGGGGACGTAACCTACGAGCAGTACTTC. It yields the protein CATSFGDVTYEQYF.

The genes are TRBV10-3 and TRBJ2-2, with D perhaps TRBD1 (6 bases). Trimming left V 11 bases short and J 0 bases short, with 10 bases between. Germline CDR1 and CDR2: ENHRY and SYGVKD. This CDR3 has 13 amino acids. The DNA of the CDR3 is TGTGCCCTGGGACAACCGAACACCGGGGAGCTGTTTTTT. Translation: CALGQPNTGELFF.

V usage is TRBV11-2 and J usage is TRBJ2-5, with 11 bases aligning to TRBD2. Germline trimming cut 5 bases from V and 4 bases from J; bases unmatched to any gene: 12. This CDR3 spans 17 amino acids. Germline assignment: CDR1 SGHAT and CDR2 FQNNGV. The CDR3 DNA sequence: TGTGCCAGCAGCCCTAGAGGGCTAGCGGGAGGAACAGAGACCCAGTACTTC. The encoded protein is CASSPRGLAGGTETQYF.

Details on this clonotype: Since no conserved phenylalanine or tryptophan closes the CDR3, a read error is the likely cause. This sequence joins TRBV24-1 and TRBJ2-3; TRBD2 aligns across 8 bases. CDR1 is KGHDR and CDR2 is SFDVKD in the germline V gene. Trimming removed 4 bases from V and 3 bases from J; junction bases left unmatched: 11. This CDR3 has 17 residues. In DNA form, the CDR3 reads TGTGCCACCAGTGACCCCTCTAGCGGGTGGGCGACAGATACGCAGTATATT. As protein: CATSDPSSGWATDTQYI.

At least ten counts were recorded for this clonotype. The chain has TRBV6-5 and TRBJ1-5, with D unclear. CDR3 length: 15 residues. V was pared by 3 bases and J by 5 bases, with 14 bases between. Germline CDR1 reads MNHEY; CDR2 reads SVGAGI. The chain's CDR3 is CASSYLGRLDQPQHF. DNA for the CDR3: TGTGCCAGCAGTTATCTAGGGCGCTTGGATCAGCCCCAGCATTTT.

Worth noting for this clonotype: One base away lies a much larger clone, so this may be a sequencing read error. The chain couples TRBV5-1 to TRBJ2-5, with D unresolved. CDR3 length equals 14 residues. Per germline, CDR1 SGHRS and CDR2 YFSETQ. As DNA, the CDR3 is TGCGCCGGCAGCTTGGCTTACGGCCAAGAGACCCAGTACTTC. Translation gives CAGSLAYGQETQYF.

Ten or more counts support this clonotype. The V and J genes are TRBV28 and TRBJ2-4, with D tentatively TRBD1 (6 bases). The CDR3 has 18 residues. The germline V gene has CDR1 MDHEN and CDR2 SYDVKM. The V end was cut by 4 bases, the J end by 3 bases, with 22 bases between. The CDR3: CASSYIFPPTGSKNIQYF. CDR3 DNA sequence: TGTGCCAGCAGTTACATATTCCCGCCGACAGGCAGCAAAAACATTCAGTACTTC.

This clonotype was seen repeatedly, ten times or more. The chain combines TRBV10-3 with TRBJ2-7, with D maybe TRBD1 (5 bases). V lost 4 bases to trimming and J lost 6 bases, with 7 bases between them. This CDR3 is 11 amino acids long. From germline, CDR1 is ENHRY and CDR2 SYGVKD. CDR3 sequence: CAISGGSEQYF. The DNA for the CDR3 is TGTGCCATCAGTGGGGGCAGCGAGCAGTACTTC.

This clonotype has ten or more counts. The chain joins TRBV19 to TRBJ2-1; 8 positions agree with TRBD2. V shed 5 bases, J shed 7 bases, and the junction held 7 bases outside the gene matches. The CDR3 loop spans 14 amino acids. Germline V gene sequence: CDR1 LNHDA, CDR2 SQIVND (reference sequence). The CDR3 here is CASSLPGGPNEQFF. Here the CDR3 DNA reads TGTGCCAGTAGTCTGCCGGGAGGGCCGAATGAGCAGTTCTTC.

This clonotype was counted ten times or more. V and J are TRBV5-1 and TRBJ2-7; 7 bases are shared with TRBD1. The length of the CDR3 is 13 residues. Trimming removed 4 bases from V and 1 base from J; junction bases left unmatched: 2. The germline CDR1 and CDR2 sequences are SGHRS and YFSETQ. CDR3 in DNA: TGCGCCAGCAGCGACAGGGAATCCTACGAGCAGTACTTC. It encodes CASSDRESYEQYF.

This chain uses TRBV29-1 with TRBJ2-1; TRBD2 aligns across 8 bases. From germline, CDR1 is SQVTM and CDR2 ANQGSEA. This CDR3 contains 15 residues. The trim removed 3 bases at V and 2 bases at J, leaving 6 bases unmatched. CDR3 coding DNA: TGCAGCGTTGACATGCGGGAGGCCCCCTACAATGAGCAGTTCTTC. It encodes CSVDMREAPYNEQFF.

This sequence joins TRBV10-3 and TRBJ2-2; the match to TRBD2 covers 10 bases. Germline V gene sequence: CDR1 ENHRY, CDR2 SYGVKD. Trimming cost V 4 bases and J 6 bases; bases outside gene matches: 5. This CDR3 has 15 residues. CDR3 sequence reads: CAISGLAGDAGELFF. DNA of the CDR3: TGTGCCATCAGTGGGCTAGCGGGAGACGCCGGGGAGCTGTTTTTT.

In its sample, this clonotype was seen many times. The chain uses TRBV7-2 and TRBJ2-3; 8 bases map to TRBD1. Germline CDR1 is SGHTA and CDR2 is FQGNSA. V gave up 5 bases and J gave up 4 bases; unmatched junction bases: 8. The CDR3 sequence is 15 residues long. This chain's CDR3 is CASSLWTGPADTQYF. Here the CDR3 DNA reads TGTGCCAGCAGCCTGTGGACAGGGCCCGCAGATACGCAGTATTTT.

CDR3 coding DNA: TGTGCCAGCAGCTTAGGTGTTCGCTACACCTTC. Translation: CASSLGVRYTF. The chain recombines TRBV7-9 with TRBJ1-2; D remains ambiguous. The CDR3 has 11 amino acids. The V end lost 1 base, the J end lost 9 bases, and 6 bases lay between the germline ends. Germline V gene sequence: CDR1 SEHNR, CDR2 FQNEAQ (reference sequence). The full variable domain, in which reference TRBV7-9 and TRBJ1-2 provide the parts outside the CDR3, is DTGVSQNPRHKITKRGQNVTFRCDPISEHNRLYWYRQTLGQGPEFLTYFQNEAQLEKSRLLSDRFSAERPKGSFSTLEIQRTEQGDSAMYLCASSLGVRYTFGSGTRLTVV.

This clonotype was counted at least ten times. The chain recombines TRBV20-1 with TRBJ2-4, with TRBD1 as a possible D gene (6 bases). Germline CDR1 and CDR2: DFQATT and SNEGSKA (reference sequence). The CDR3 contains 14 residues. Trimming stripped 1 base from V and 4 bases from J, with 11 bases between. The CDR3 DNA reads as TGCAGTGCTAGAGGAGGGGACACAAAAAACATTCAGTACTTC. Translating gives CSARGGDTKNIQYF.

This rearrangement joins TRBV3-1 to TRBJ2-1, with 13 positions matching TRBD2. With 0 bases clipped from V and 10 bases from J, the junction kept 12 bases outside the gene matches. Germline CDR1 is LGHDT and CDR2 is YNNKEL (reference sequence). This CDR3 has 18 residues. The DNA for the CDR3 is TGTGCCAGCAGCCAAGATCTCCGACTAGCGGGAGGAATAAGAGAGCAGTTCTTC. Amino acid sequence: CASSQDLRLAGGIREQFF.

The chain is built from TRBV24-1 and TRBJ2-5; 9 bases agree with TRBD1. This CDR3 comprises 15 residues. CDR1 is KGHDR, CDR2 SFDVKD, per germline. J was trimmed by 5 bases and V by 2 bases; bases with no gene match: 5. Written as DNA, the CDR3 is TGTGCCACCAGTGATTCCCGGGACAGGGTCGAGACCCAGTACTTC. Amino acids: CATSDSRDRVETQYF.

The chain employs TRBV18 and TRBJ1-1; possible D gene TRBD1, 5 bases. The germline CDR1 and CDR2 sequences are KGHSH and LQKENI. This CDR3 spans 14 amino acids. V lost 3 bases, J lost 3 bases, and 11 bases lay in between. The CDR3 here is CASSPGAQDTEAFF. CDR3 bases: TGTGCCAGCTCACCCGGGGCTCAGGACACTGAAGCTTTCTTT.

J is TRBJ1-1 and V is TRBV28; D remains unclear. This CDR3 spans 17 amino acids. Trimming left V 8 bases short and J 4 bases short, with 26 bases between. Germline V gene sequence: CDR1 MDHEN, CDR2 SYDVKM. Here the CDR3 reads CASLPHFGNTGSTEAFF. CDR3 in DNA: TGTGCCAGCTTACCACACTTTGGCAATACCGGGAGCACTGAAGCTTTCTTT.

This clonotype was recorded at least ten times. The chain employs TRBV20-1 and TRBJ1-4, with D unclear. Germline V gives CDR1 DFQATT, CDR2 SNEGSKA (reference sequence). The CDR3 spans 13 residues. V lost 1 base and J lost 6, with 9 bases in between. CDR3 amino acids: CSARARSYEKLFF. The CDR3 DNA follows: TGCAGTGCTAGAGCCCGATCTTATGAAAAACTGTTTTTT.